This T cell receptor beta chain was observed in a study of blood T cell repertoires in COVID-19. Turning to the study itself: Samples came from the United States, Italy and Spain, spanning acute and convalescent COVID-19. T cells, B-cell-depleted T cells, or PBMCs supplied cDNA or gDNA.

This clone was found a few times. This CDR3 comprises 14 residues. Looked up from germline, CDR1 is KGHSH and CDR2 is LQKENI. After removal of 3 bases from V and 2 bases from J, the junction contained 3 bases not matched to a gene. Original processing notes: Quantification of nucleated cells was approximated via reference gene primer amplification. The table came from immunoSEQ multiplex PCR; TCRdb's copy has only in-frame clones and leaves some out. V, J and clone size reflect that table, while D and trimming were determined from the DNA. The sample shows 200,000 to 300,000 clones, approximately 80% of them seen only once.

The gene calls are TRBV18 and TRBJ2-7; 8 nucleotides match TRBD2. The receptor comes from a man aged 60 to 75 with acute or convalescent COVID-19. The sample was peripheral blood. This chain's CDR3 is CASSPGLGPYEQYF. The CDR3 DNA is TGTGCCAGCTCACCGGGACTAGGGCCCTACGAGCAGTACTTC.